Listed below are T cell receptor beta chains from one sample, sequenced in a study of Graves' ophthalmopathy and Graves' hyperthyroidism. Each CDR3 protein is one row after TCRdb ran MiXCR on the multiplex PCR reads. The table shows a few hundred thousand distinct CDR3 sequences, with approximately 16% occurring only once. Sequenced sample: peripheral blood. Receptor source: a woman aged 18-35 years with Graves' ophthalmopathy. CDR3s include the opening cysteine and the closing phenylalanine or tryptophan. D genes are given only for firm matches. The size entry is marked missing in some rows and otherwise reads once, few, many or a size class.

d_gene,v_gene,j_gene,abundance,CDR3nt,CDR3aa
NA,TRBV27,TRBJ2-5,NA,TGTGCCAGCAGCCTACTCGGGAACGGAGGAGAGACCCAGTACTTC,CASSLLGNGGETQYF
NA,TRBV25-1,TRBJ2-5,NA,TGTGCCAGCAGTGAAGGACAGAATTCACAAGAGACCCAGTACTTC,CASSEGQNSQETQYF
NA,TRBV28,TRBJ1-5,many,TGTGCCAGCAGTTCGGCAGGTCGTAGCAATCAGCCCCAGCATTTT,CASSSAGRSNQPQHF
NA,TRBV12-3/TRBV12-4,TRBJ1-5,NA,TGTGCCAGCAGTCGTGCAGGTAGTCAGCCCCAGCATTTT,CASSRAGSQPQHF
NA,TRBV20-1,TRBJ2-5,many,TGCAGTGCTGCTGCTCAGACACCCCGCGTGGGGTCCCAGTACTTC,CSAAAQTPRVGSQYF
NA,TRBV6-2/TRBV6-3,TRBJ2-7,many,TGTGCCAGCAGTTACTCGATGATAATCGAGCAGTACTTC,CASSYSMIIEQYF
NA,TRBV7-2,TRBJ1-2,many,TGTGCCAGCAGCTTAAATGTGGCAGGCAACTATGGCTACACCTTC,CASSLNVAGNYGYTF
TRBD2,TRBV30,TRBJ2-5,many,TGTGCCTGGGACGGACTAGCAAGAGAGACCCAGTACTTC,CAWDGLARETQYF
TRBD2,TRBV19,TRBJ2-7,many,TGTGCCAGTAGTCTAGCGGGAGGGCCGAATAAGCAGTACTTC,CASSLAGGPNKQYF
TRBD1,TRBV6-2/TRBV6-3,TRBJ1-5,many,TGTGCCAGCAGCCCGCTGACAGGGGGTTATCAGCCCCAGCATTTT,CASSPLTGGYQPQHF
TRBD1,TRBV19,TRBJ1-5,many,TGTGCCAGTAGTCCGACAGGGCGGTGGCAGCCCCAGCATTTT,CASSPTGRWQPQHF
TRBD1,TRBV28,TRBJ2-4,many,TGTGCCAGCAGCCCGTCGGGACAGGGATTTAACATTCAGTACTTC,CASSPSGQGFNIQYF
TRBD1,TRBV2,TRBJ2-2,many,TGTGCCAGCAGACTGGACAGGTCGAACACCGGGGAGCTGTTTTTT,CASRLDRSNTGELFF
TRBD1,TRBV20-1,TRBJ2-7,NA,TGCAGTGCTAGAAGCGTCGCGGACAGGGTGGTGGACGAGCAGTACTTC,CSARSVADRVVDEQYF
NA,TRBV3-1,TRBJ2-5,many,TGTGCCAGCAGCCAAGTCAGGGGATGGGAGACCCAGTACTTC,CASSQVRGWETQYF
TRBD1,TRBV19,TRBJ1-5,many,TGTGCCAGCCTCCCGGGACAGGGGGCTTGGCAGCCCCAGCATTTT,CASLPGQGAWQPQHF
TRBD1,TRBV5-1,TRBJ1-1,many,TGCGCCAGCAGCGGCAGGACAGGGATTAACACTGAAGCTTTCTTT,CASSGRTGINTEAFF
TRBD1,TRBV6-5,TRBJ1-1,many,TGTGCCAGCAGTTATGACAGGGTCACTGAAGCTTTCTTT,CASSYDRVTEAFF
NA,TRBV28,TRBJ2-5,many,TGTGCCACCCTACTCGGGATAGGGCAGCAAAAAGAGACCCAGTACTTC,CATLLGIGQQKETQYF
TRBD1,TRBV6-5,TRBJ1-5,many,TGTGCCAGCAGTCTTGAAAGGGGGCGGAATCAGCCCCAGCATTTT,CASSLERGRNQPQHF
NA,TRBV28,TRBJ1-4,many,TGTGCCAGCAGTTTCCCCGGGCACGCAACTAATGAAAAACTGTTTTTT,CASSFPGHATNEKLFF
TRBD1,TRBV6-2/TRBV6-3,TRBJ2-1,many,TGTGCCAGCAGTTTACAGGGGGCGTCCTACAATGAGCAGTTCTTC,CASSLQGASYNEQFF
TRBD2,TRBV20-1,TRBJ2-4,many,TGCAGTGCTAGTCGGGGGGACATTCAGTACTTC,CSASRGDIQYF
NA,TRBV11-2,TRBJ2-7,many,TGTGCCAGCAGCCCGGGAAGGGGCGGGAAGTTCAACGAGCAGTACTTC,CASSPGRGGKFNEQYF
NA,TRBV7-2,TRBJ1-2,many,TGTGCCAGCAGCTTAGTCTGGGCTAACTATGGCTACACCTTC,CASSLVWANYGYTF
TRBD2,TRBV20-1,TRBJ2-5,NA,TGCAGTGCTACCGGCGGGCTAGCGGGAGGGGCCCAAGAGACCCAGTACTTC,CSATGGLAGGAQETQYF
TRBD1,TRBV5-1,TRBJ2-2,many,TGCGCCAGCAGCTTTCGGACAGGGGAGACCGGGGAGCTGTTTTTT,CASSFRTGETGELFF
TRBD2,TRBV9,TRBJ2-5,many,TGTGCCAGCAGCGTTAATAGCGGGAGTGATGAGACCCAGTACTTC,CASSVNSGSDETQYF
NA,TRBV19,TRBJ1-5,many,TGTGCCAGTAGTATTCCACCGTATAGCAATCAGCCCCAGCATTTT,CASSIPPYSNQPQHF
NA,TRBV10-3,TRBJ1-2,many,TGTGCCATCAGTGAGAGTTATGGCTACACCTTC,CAISESYGYTF
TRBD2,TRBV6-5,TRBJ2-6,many,TGTGCCAGCAGTTTGGCCAGCGGGGGGTCTGGGGCCAACGTCCTGACTTTC,CASSLASGGSGANVLTF
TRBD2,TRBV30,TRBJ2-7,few,TGTGCCTGGACACCACTAGTTTTCAGCGGGAGTCTCTACGAGCAGTACTTC,CAWTPLVFSGSLYEQYF
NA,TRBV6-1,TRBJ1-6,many,TGTGCCAGCAGGACACAGGGCTATTCACCCCTCCACTTT,CASRTQGYSPLHF
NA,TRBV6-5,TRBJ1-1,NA,TGTGCCAGCAGTTACTCGGCCAGGGGAGGGTGGAACACTGAAGCTTTCTTT,CASSYSARGGWNTEAFF